Sequencing of this T cell receptor (beta chain) was carried out in a study of T cell responses to AZD1222 COVID-19 vaccine. As for the study in general: Both about-4-week and about-12-week second-dose recipients were combined.

This clone was seen only a few times. The antigen is unknown. Germline CDR1 is LGHDT and CDR2 is YNNKEL (reference sequence). Trimming pared 5 bases from V and 7 bases from J, leaving 11 bases between. The CDR3 spans 12 residues. Clones were sequenced by immunoSEQ multiplex PCR, and TCRdb holds only the in-frame ones, with some missing. Of more than 150,000 clones in the sample, around nine tenths were seen once. Study-wide points: Donors in the cohort were predominantly white British and more often female, and clonal diversity was possibly underestimated. Spike-specific TCR breadth and depth both grew after two AZD1222 doses. A reported finding is that nearly half of spike-specific TCRs target unmutated variant regions.

The chain has TRBV3-1 (or the pseudogene TRBV3-2) and TRBJ1-1; D is perhaps TRBD1 (5 bases). The source material was peripheral blood, sampled on day 0 of AZD1222 vaccination. The receptor was isolated from an adult in good health. CDR3 nucleotide sequence: TGTGCCAGCAGCTGGCGGGGGGGTGAAGCTTTCTTT. Residues: CASSWRGGEAFF.